The source of this T cell receptor beta chain is a study of blood T cell repertoires in COVID-19. CDR1 is SNHLY, CDR2 FYNNEI, per germline. Trimming shortened V by 8 bases and J by 4 bases, and 15 bases separated the two germline ends. The CDR3 is 14 amino acids. The table came from immunoSEQ multiplex PCR; TCRdb's copy has only in-frame clones and leaves some out. This sample has about 300,000 clones, with about 83% found just once. Sequenced sample: peripheral blood. The receptor was derived from a woman aged 45-60 years with acute or convalescent COVID-19. The chain carries TRBV2 and TRBJ2-1; D possibly corresponds to TRBD2 (5 bases). CDR3 amino acids: CASSSRALYNEQFF. CDR3 nucleotide sequence: TGTGCCAGCTCTTCGAGGGCCCTATACAATGAGCAGTTCTTC.